Listed below are T cell receptor beta chains from one sample, sequenced in a study of neurological immune-mediated disorders. In TCRdb, the 5' RACE reads were re-called with MiXCR into one record per CDR3 protein. This sample has about 59,000 distinct CDR3 sequences; approximately 25% occur once, and the top ten carry about 4.5%. The sequenced sample was PBMCs. These TCRs come from a man aged 55 to 70 with HTLV-1-associated myelopathy (HAM/TSP). Both conserved end residues are part of each CDR3. The D gene is left open where the match is weak. Size values are once, few and many counts, or a class for expanded clones, and some rows have none.

CDR3 DNA,CDR3 protein,clone size,V gene,D gene,J gene
TGTGCCAGCAGCTCTGGGAGGGGGCAGGGAGAGACCCAGTACTTC,CASSSGRGQGETQYF,.,TRBV5-6,.,TRBJ2-5
TGTGCCAGCAGCTTAGCGCGCGGGGGTGGGAACGAGCAGTACTTC,CASSLARGGGNEQYF,many,TRBV7-2,TRBD2,TRBJ2-7
TGTGCCACCACTTCGGTGGGTGAGACCCAGTACTTC,CATTSVGETQYF,many,TRBV11-3,.,TRBJ2-5
TGTGCCAGCCCCCCTTGGGGGGCAAGCAATCAGCCCCAGCATTTT,CASPPWGASNQPQHF,.,TRBV6-6,.,TRBJ1-5
TGTGCTAGCAGTATCGGCGCCACCGAAGGAGAGACCCAGTACTTC,CASSIGATEGETQYF,many,TRBV7-7,.,TRBJ2-5
TGTGCCAGCAGTGAAAGGGGACACCAAGAGACCCAGTACTTC,CASSERGHQETQYF,.,TRBV25-1,.,TRBJ2-5
TGTGCCAGCGGGGGAGGCCCCCCTGGGGTGTTCTTC,CASGGGPPGVFF,many,TRBV7-9,.,TRBJ2-1
TGCGCCAGCAGTCCAGGGGCCCCCTACGAGCAGTACTTC,CASSPGAPYEQYF,many,TRBV5-1,.,TRBJ2-7
TGTGCCAGCAGACTTCCCGGGACAGGGAGCCAAGAGACCCAGTACTTC,CASRLPGTGSQETQYF,many,TRBV6-6,TRBD1,TRBJ2-5
TGTGCCAGCAGCTTAAGCCCAGCTCATAGCAATCAGCCCCAGCATTTT,CASSLSPAHSNQPQHF,many,TRBV5-8,.,TRBJ1-5
TGCAGTGCTAGAGATCTGGCGGTAACCTCGTACAATGAGCAGTTCTTC,CSARDLAVTSYNEQFF,many,TRBV20-1,.,TRBJ2-1
TGCGCCAGCAATAAGTTGGGGCAGATCGACTCTGGGGCCAACGTCCTGACTTTC,CASNKLGQIDSGANVLTF,many,TRBV5-1,.,TRBJ2-6
TGTGCCAGCAGTTTAGCCCTAGCGGGAGGGCCCTACGAGCAGTACTTC,CASSLALAGGPYEQYF,many,TRBV12-3/TRBV12-4,TRBD2,TRBJ2-7
TGTGCCACCAGCAGAGATCGGGGGGAGACTTACGAGCAGTACTTC,CATSRDRGETYEQYF,many,TRBV15,TRBD2,TRBJ2-7
TGTGCCAGCAGGGTCGACATCGGGGGTGGCTACACCTTC,CASRVDIGGGYTF,.,TRBV6-6,.,TRBJ1-2
TGTGCCAGCCAACGTGGGGAAACTAATGAAAAACTGTTTTTT,CASQRGETNEKLFF,many,TRBV12-3/TRBV12-4,.,TRBJ1-4
TGTGCCAGCAGCTTTTCCGTCACCTACGAGCAGTACTTC,CASSFSVTYEQYF,many,TRBV5-5,.,TRBJ2-7
TGCAGTGCTACAAGACAGGGACAAATCTATGGCTACACCTTC,CSATRQGQIYGYTF,.,TRBV20-1,TRBD1,TRBJ1-2
TGCGCCAGCAGCTCGGACAGGGTAGCCTACGCGCAGTACTTC,CASSSDRVAYAQYF,.,TRBV5-1,TRBD1,TRBJ2-7
TGCAGTGCTAGATACAGCGGGAGGGCCTACGAGCAGTACTTC,CSARYSGRAYEQYF,.,TRBV20-1,TRBD2,TRBJ2-7
TGCAGCGTCCAAGGGGGGAACGGGGAGCTGTTTTTT,CSVQGGNGELFF,.,TRBV29-1,.,TRBJ2-2
TGTGCCAGCAGCCAATATGGTGAGCAGTTCTTC,CASSQYGEQFF,many,TRBV14,.,TRBJ2-1
TGCAGTGCTAGAGGATGGCGGAGCACAGATACGCAGTATTTT,CSARGWRSTDTQYF,many,TRBV20-1,.,TRBJ2-3
TGCGCCAGCAGCTTACAGGGGCTGGATAGGACTGAAGCTTTCTTT,CASSLQGLDRTEAFF,many,TRBV5-1,TRBD1,TRBJ1-1
TGCGCCAGCGCAACGGGACAGGGGAATGAGCAGTTCTTC,CASATGQGNEQFF,many,TRBV5-1,TRBD1,TRBJ2-1
TGTGCCAGCAGCGTAGGCCAGAGGGATGAGCAGTTCTTC,CASSVGQRDEQFF,many,TRBV9,.,TRBJ2-1
TGCAGCGTTCTCCGGGACAGAAATTCGGACGAGCAGTACTTC,CSVLRDRNSDEQYF,.,TRBV29-1,TRBD1,TRBJ2-7
TGTGCCAGCAGTTCAGGGACGGAGATCTCTGGGGCCAACGTCCTGACTTTC,CASSSGTEISGANVLTF,.,TRBV12-3/TRBV12-4,.,TRBJ2-6
TGTGCCAGCTCACCACCGGGGGGACTAGCCGGCACCGGGGAGCTGTTTTTT,CASSPPGGLAGTGELFF,.,TRBV18,TRBD2,TRBJ2-2
TGCGCCAGCGCCGCGGACAGGGGGTACGAGCAGTACTTC,CASAADRGYEQYF,many,TRBV5-1,TRBD1,TRBJ2-7
TGTGCCAGCAGCCGATATATTACACTGGAAATTCAAGAGACCCAGTACTTC,CASSRYITLEIQETQYF,many,TRBV7-9,.,TRBJ2-5
TGCAGTGCATGGACAACGAACACCGGGGAGCTGTTTTTT,CSAWTTNTGELFF,many,TRBV20-1,.,TRBJ2-2
TGCGCCAGCAGCTTTTTCGGCACAACGTACGAGCAGTACTTC,CASSFFGTTYEQYF,many,TRBV5-1,.,TRBJ2-7
TGTGCCAGCAGCCATATAGCGGGAGTTTCCTACGAGCAGTACTTC,CASSHIAGVSYEQYF,once,TRBV7-9,TRBD2,TRBJ2-7
TGCGCCAGCAGCTTGGCCACTAGCGGGAGGACCGCAGATACGCAGTATTTT,CASSLATSGRTADTQYF,many,TRBV5-1,TRBD2,TRBJ2-3
TGTGCCACCGGTGGGGGAGTGGTCTCCAAAAACATTCAGTACTTC,CATGGGVVSKNIQYF,many,TRBV28,.,TRBJ2-4
TGCAGTGCTGCGAAGCGGCAGGGCTCCAACGAGCAGTACTTC,CSAAKRQGSNEQYF,medium-sized,TRBV20-1,.,TRBJ2-7
TGCGCCAGCAGCCCCGGGCAACTAGCGGGGGGACAAGAGACCCAGTACTTC,CASSPGQLAGGQETQYF,many,TRBV5-1,TRBD2,TRBJ2-5
TGTGCCAGCAGCAAAGATCACTCTGGGGCCAACGTCCTGACTTTC,CASSKDHSGANVLTF,many,TRBV7-9,.,TRBJ2-6
TGCAGCGTTGGCCCTAGCGGGACGAACACCGGGGAGCTGTTTTTT,CSVGPSGTNTGELFF,many,TRBV29-1,TRBD2,TRBJ2-2
TGTGCCAGCAGCCTAACCCAGACAGGGAATCCCTACGAGCAGTACTTC,CASSLTQTGNPYEQYF,.,TRBV13,TRBD1,TRBJ2-7
TGCAGTGCTAGAGTGGAGGTGGTAGCGGGCCGACATTCTTCCAGCTCCTACGAGCAGTACTTC,CSARVEVVAGRHSSSSYEQYF,few,TRBV20-1,TRBD2,TRBJ2-7
TGTGCCAGCAGCCCCCGAGCGCCAAGATCGTTGGATACGCAGTATTTT,CASSPRAPRSLDTQYF,.,TRBV7-8,.,TRBJ2-3
TGTGCCAGCAGCTTGAGTGTTCGGGGCGCCAGCGGGGAGCTGTTTTTT,CASSLSVRGASGELFF,.,TRBV5-4,.,TRBJ2-2
TGCGCCAGCAGCTTGGGAACTAGCGGGAACGCAGATACGCAGTATTTT,CASSLGTSGNADTQYF,many,TRBV5-1,TRBD2,TRBJ2-3
TGCAGTGCTCCCCACTTGGGGGAGAATGAGCAGTTCTTC,CSAPHLGENEQFF,many,TRBV20-1,.,TRBJ2-1
TGCAGCGGGGGAAAGGGAAGCCAAGAGACCCAGTACTTC,CSGGKGSQETQYF,many,TRBV29-1,.,TRBJ2-5
TGTGCCAGCAGCCCCACACAGGGTCGGGAGCAGTACTTC,CASSPTQGREQYF,many,TRBV28,.,TRBJ2-7
TGTGCCAGCAGTTACTCGACACGGGGTGGTAGGGTCGGGCAGCCCCAGCATTTT,CASSYSTRGGRVGQPQHF,many,TRBV6-6,.,TRBJ1-5
TGCAGCGTTGAGTGGGGCCCCTCCCAGTACTTC,CSVEWGPSQYF,once,TRBV29-1,.,TRBJ2-5
TGCAGTGCAAGTGGAGGGGGACCTCGGGCAGATACGCAGTATTTT,CSASGGGPRADTQYF,many,TRBV20-1,.,TRBJ2-3
TGTGCCAGCAGCCCCCTGCCGAGGAACACTGAAGCTTTCTTT,CASSPLPRNTEAFF,many,TRBV3-1,.,TRBJ1-1
TGTGCCAGCAGTTACGAGACTAGCTCCTACAATGAGCAGTTCTTC,CASSYETSSYNEQFF,many,TRBV6-6,.,TRBJ2-1
TGTGCCAGCAGCCAAGGGTTAAGACAGCCCCAGCATTTT,CASSQGLRQPQHF,many,TRBV7-2,.,TRBJ1-5
TGTGCCAGCAGCTTAGCCGGGACTAGCGGGGGGCGAGGGGCCCAGTACTTC,CASSLAGTSGGRGAQYF,many,TRBV7-8,TRBD2,TRBJ2-5